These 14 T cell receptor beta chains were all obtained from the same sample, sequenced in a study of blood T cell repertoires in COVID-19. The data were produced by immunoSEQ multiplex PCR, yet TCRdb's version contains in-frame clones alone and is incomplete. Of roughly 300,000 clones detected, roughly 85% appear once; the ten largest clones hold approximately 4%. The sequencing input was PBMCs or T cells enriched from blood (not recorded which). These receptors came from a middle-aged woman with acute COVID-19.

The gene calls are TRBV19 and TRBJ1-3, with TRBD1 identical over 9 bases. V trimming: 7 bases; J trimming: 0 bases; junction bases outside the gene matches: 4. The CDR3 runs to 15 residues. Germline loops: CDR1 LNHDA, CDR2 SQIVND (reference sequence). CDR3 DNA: TGTGCCAGTATGGGACAGGGTGACTCTGGAAACACCATATATTTT. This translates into CASMGQGDSGNTIYF. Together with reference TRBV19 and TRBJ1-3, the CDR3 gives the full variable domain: DGGITQSPKYLFRKEGQNVTLSCEQNLNHDAMYWYRQDPGQGLRLIYYSQIVNDFQKGDIAEGYSVSREKKESFPLTVTSAQKNPTAFYLCASMGQGDSGNTIYFGEGSWLTVV.

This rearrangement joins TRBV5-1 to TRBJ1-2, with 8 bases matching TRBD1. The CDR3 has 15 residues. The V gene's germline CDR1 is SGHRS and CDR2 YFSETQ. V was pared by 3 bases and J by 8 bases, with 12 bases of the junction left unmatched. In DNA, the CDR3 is TGCGCCAGCAGCTCGGAACCAGGGGGCCCTTTCGGCTACACCTTC. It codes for CASSSEPGGPFGYTF.

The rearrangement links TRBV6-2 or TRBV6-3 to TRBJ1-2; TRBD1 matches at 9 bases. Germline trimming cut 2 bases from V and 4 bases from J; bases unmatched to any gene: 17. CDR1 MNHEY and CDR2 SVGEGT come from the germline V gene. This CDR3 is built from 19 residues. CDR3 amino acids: CASSYGLRLGQGRSYGYTF. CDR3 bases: TGTGCCAGCAGTTACGGTCTTCGGTTAGGACAGGGGCGCAGCTATGGCTACACCTTC.

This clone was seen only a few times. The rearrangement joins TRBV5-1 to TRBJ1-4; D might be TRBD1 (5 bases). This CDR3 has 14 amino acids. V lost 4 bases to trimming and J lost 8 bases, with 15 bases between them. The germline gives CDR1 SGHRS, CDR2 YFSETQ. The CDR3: CASSPGGDLEKLFF. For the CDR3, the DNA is TGCGCCAGCAGCCCGGGAGGGGATTTAGAAAAACTGTTTTTT.

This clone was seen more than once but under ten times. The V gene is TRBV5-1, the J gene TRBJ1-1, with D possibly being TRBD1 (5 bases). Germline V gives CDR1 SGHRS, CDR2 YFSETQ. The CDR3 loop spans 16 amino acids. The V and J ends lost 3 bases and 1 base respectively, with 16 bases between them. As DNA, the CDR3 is TGCGCCAGCAGCTCCAAAGGGACTTCTTCGAACACTGAAGCTTTCTTT. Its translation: CASSSKGTSSNTEAFF.

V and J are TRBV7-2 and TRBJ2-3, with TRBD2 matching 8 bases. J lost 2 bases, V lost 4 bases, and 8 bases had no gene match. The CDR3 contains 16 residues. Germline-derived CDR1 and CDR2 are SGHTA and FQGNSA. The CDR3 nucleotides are TGTGCCAGCAGCTCGCGGGGGGTCGCCACCACAGATACGCAGTATTTT. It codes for CASSSRGVATTDTQYF.

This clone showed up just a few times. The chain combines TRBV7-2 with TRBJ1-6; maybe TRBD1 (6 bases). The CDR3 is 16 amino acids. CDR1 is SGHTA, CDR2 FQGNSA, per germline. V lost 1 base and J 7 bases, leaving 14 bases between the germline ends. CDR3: CASSLVAQGKNSPLHF. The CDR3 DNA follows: TGTGCCAGCAGCTTAGTGGCTCAGGGGAAGAATTCACCCCTCCACTTT.

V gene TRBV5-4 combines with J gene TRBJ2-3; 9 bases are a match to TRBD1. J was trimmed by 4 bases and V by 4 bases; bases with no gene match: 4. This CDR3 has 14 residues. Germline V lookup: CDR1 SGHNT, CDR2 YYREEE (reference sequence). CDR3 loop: CASSMGQGPDTQYF. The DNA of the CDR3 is TGTGCCAGCAGCATGGGACAGGGTCCAGATACGCAGTATTTT.

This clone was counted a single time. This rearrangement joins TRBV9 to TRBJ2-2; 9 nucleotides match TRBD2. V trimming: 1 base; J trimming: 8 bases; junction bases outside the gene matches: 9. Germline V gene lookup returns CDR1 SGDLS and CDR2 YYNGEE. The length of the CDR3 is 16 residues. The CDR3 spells CASSVTAGGPGGELFF. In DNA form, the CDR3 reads TGTGCCAGCAGCGTAACCGCGGGGGGGCCAGGAGGGGAGCTGTTTTTT. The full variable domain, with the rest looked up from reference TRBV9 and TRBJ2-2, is DSGVTQTPKHLITATGQRVTLRCSPRSGDLSVYWYQQSLDQGLQFLIQYYNGEERAKGNILERFSAQQFPDLHSELNLSSLELGDSALYFCASSVTAGGPGGELFFGEGSRLTVL.

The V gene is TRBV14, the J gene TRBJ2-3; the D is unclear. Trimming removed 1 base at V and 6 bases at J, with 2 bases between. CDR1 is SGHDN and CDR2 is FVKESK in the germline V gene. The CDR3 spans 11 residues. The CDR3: CASSQADTQYF. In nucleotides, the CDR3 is TGTGCCAGCAGCCAAGCTGATACGCAGTATTTT.

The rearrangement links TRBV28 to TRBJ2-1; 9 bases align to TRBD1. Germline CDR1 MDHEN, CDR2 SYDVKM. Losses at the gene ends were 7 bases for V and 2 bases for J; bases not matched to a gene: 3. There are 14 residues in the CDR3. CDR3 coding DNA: TGTGCCAGCACTACAGGGGGCCCCTACAATGAGCAGTTCTTC. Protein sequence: CASTTGGPYNEQFF.

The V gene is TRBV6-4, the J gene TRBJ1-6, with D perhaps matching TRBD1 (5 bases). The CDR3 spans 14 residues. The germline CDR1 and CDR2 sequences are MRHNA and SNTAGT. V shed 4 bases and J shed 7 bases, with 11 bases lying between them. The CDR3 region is CASSVSEGNSPLHF. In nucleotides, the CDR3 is TGTGCCAGCAGTGTATCGGAGGGGAATTCACCCCTCCACTTT.

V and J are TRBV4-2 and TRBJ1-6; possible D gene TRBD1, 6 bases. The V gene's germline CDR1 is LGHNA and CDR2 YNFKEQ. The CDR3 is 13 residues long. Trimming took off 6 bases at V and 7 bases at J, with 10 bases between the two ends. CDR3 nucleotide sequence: TGTGCCAGCAGACAGGGAGAAAATTCACCCCTCCACTTT. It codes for CASRQGENSPLHF.

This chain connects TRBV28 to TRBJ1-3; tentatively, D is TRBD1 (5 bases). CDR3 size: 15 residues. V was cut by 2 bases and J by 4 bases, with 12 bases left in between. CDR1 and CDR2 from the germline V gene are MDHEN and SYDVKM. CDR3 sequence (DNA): TGTGCCAGCAGTTTACGGGGGTTCTACGGAAACACCATATATTTT. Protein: CASSLRGFYGNTIYF.